This T cell receptor beta chain derives from a study of cytomegalovirus exposure and HLA in healthy donors. General study results and limits: On later analysis, the bulk of CMV-associated TCR beta chains appeared to be HLA-restricted.

Germline V lookup: CDR1 SGHVS, CDR2 FQNEAQ. V dropped 6 bases and J dropped 4 bases, with 12 bases sitting between them. The CDR3 is 13 amino acids. Concerning this clone: As yet, its antigen is unknown.

The PCR employed 60 Vbeta primers together with 13 Jbeta primers. Sequenced by immunoSEQ multiplex PCR; TCRdb stores in-frame clones only, minus some. This sample has some 160,000 clones; roughly 80% occur once, and the top ten carry more than 3.5%. V is TRBV7-8 and J is TRBJ1-2, with no clear D. This TCR was recovered from a woman in her forties in good health and CMV-seropositive. The source material was PBMCs. As DNA, the CDR3 is TGTGCCAGCAGGGACCCGGGAGCCTATGGCTACACCTTC. Translating it yields CASRDPGAYGYTF.